Below are 2 T cell receptor beta chains sequenced from a single sample in a study of cytomegalovirus exposure and HLA in healthy donors. PCR used 60 Vbeta primers and 13 Jbeta primers. Produced via immunoSEQ multiplex PCR; TCRdb's table is partial and in-frame only. The clone table shows 150,000 to 200,000 clones, with the ten largest holding 0.7% to 0.8%. The source material was PBMCs. Receptors were obtained from a woman younger than 30 in good health and CMV-seropositive.

The chain is built from TRBV19 and TRBJ2-1; D gene ambiguous. The CDR3 length is 13 residues. Germline CDR1 LNHDA, CDR2 SQIVND (reference sequence). V gave up 2 bases and J gave up 5 bases, with 7 bases separating them. The CDR3 region is CASSINVDNEQFF. CDR3 sequence (DNA): TGTGCCAGTAGTATAAATGTAGACAATGAGCAGTTCTTC.

J is TRBJ2-7 and V is TRBV7-2; 9 bases line up with TRBD1. This CDR3 has 14 amino acids. CDR1 and CDR2 (germline): SGHTA, FQGNSA. Unmatched junction bases numbered 5, after V lost 5 bases and J lost 3 bases. In DNA form, the CDR3 reads TGTGCCAGCAGCACTGGGACAGGGCTCTACGAGCAGTACTTC. As protein: CASSTGTGLYEQYF.